Shown below are 9 T cell receptor beta chains from a single sample sequenced in a study of shared clonotypes between healthy human individuals. Measured with immunoSEQ multiplex PCR; TCRdb has only the in-frame clones, and not every one. Found here are about 600,000 clones, roughly 98% of them singletons; the top ten hold 0.3%. Cells designated naive CD8 were CD45RO-negative and were positively selected for CCR7, with terminally differentiated effector memory CD45RA+ cells excluded. The source material was naive CD8+ T cells sorted from blood. The receptors stem from a man in his thirties or forties in good health.

V and J are TRBV11-3 and TRBJ2-2, with 9 bases that match TRBD1. The CDR3 loop spans 15 amino acids. Germline assignment: CDR1 SGHNT and CDR2 YENEEA. V trimming: 5 bases; J trimming: 4 bases; junction bases outside the gene matches: 5. The CDR3: CASSPGTGITGELFF. In nucleotides, the CDR3 is TGTGCCAGCAGCCCCGGGACAGGGATCACCGGGGAGCTGTTTTTT.

This clone was recorded only once. This may be a read error, as it is one base from a much larger clone. This sample also contains other DNA sequences that code for the same CDR3. The chain employs TRBV27 and TRBJ2-7; D could derive from TRBD1 or TRBD2 (5 bases each). Between the trimmed V and J ends, which lost 2 bases and 5 bases, there was a span of 7 bases. This CDR3 comprises 12 residues. Germline V gene lookup returns CDR1 MNHEY and CDR2 SMNVEV (reference sequence). CDR3: CASSLVGDEQYF. CDR3 nucleotides: TGTGCCAGCAGTTTAGTGGGGGACGAGCAGTACTTC.

The chain employs TRBV27 and TRBJ2-7; possible D gene TRBD1, 6 bases. CDR3 size: 15 residues. Germline assignment: CDR1 MNHEY and CDR2 SMNVEV (reference sequence). V lost 6 bases and J 0 bases, leaving 15 bases between the germline ends. CDR3 sequence reads: CASRVTGHPSYEQYF. CDR3 DNA: TGTGCCAGCAGAGTCACGGGACATCCCTCCTACGAGCAGTACTTC.

The chain uses TRBV25-1 and TRBJ2-3; 10 nucleotides agree with TRBD2. Trimming removed 10 bases from V and 5 bases from J; junction bases left unmatched: 12. Germline CDR1 is MGHDK and CDR2 is SYGVNS. This CDR3 spans 15 amino acids. This chain's CDR3 is CATQRTSGGRDTQYF. DNA of the CDR3: TGTGCCACCCAGAGGACTAGCGGAGGGAGAGATACGCAGTATTTT.

The chain has TRBV7-6 and TRBJ2-6; D tentatively fits TRBD1 or TRBD2 (5 bases each). The CDR3 loop spans 17 amino acids. V was trimmed by 4 bases and J by 0 bases, leaving 13 bases between them. CDR1 and CDR2 from the germline V gene are SGHVS and FNYEAQ. The CDR3 DNA is TGTGCCAGCAGCTCCCGGGACGAACCCTCTGGGGCCAACGTCCTGACTTTC. Protein: CASSSRDEPSGANVLTF.

The CDR3 is CATSRDLASGEETQYF. CDR3 bases: TGTGCCACCAGCAGAGATTTGGCTAGCGGAGAAGAGACCCAGTACTTC. This sequence joins TRBV15 and TRBJ2-5, with 7 bases identical to TRBD2. Trimming took 0 bases from V and 3 from J; bases not matched to a gene: 7. The CDR3 spans 16 residues. Germline CDR1 and CDR2: LNHNV and YYDKDF (reference sequence).

The chain has TRBV11-2 and TRBJ2-2; TRBD2 aligns across 10 bases. Germline V gives CDR1 SGHAT, CDR2 FQNNGV. CDR3 length: 17 amino acids. V was pared by 4 bases and J by 4 bases, with 9 bases of the junction left unmatched. CDR3 bases: TGTGCCAGCAGCTGGGCGAGCGGGAGGGCCTTCACCGGGGAGCTGTTTTTT. Translated: CASSWASGRAFTGELFF.

The V gene is TRBV15, the J gene TRBJ2-7; 10 bases match TRBD2. Germline V CDR1 and CDR2: LNHNV, YYDKDF (reference sequence). V trimming: 5 bases; J trimming: 2 bases; junction bases outside the gene matches: 12. The CDR3 extends over 17 amino acids. Here the CDR3 DNA reads TGTGCCACCAGCGGGATAGGTAGCGGGAGGTCGCCCTACGAGCAGTACTTC. Its translation: CATSGIGSGRSPYEQYF.

This chain links TRBV29-1 with TRBJ2-7; D is perhaps TRBD2 (6 bases). The V and J ends lost 4 bases and 3 bases respectively, with 10 bases between them. CDR1 and CDR2 (germline): SQVTM, ANQGSEA. The CDR3 is 12 residues long. The CDR3, as DNA: TGCAGCGTTGGGGGTAGCGGCTACGAGCAGTACTTC. Translated, it gives CSVGGSGYEQYF.